The rows below give T cell receptor beta chains drawn from one sample of a study of T-cell reconstitution after alpha-beta-depleted transplantation in children. MiXCR, run by TCRdb on the PCR reads, gives a single entry per CDR3 protein. This table has about 640,000 distinct CDR3 sequences, approximately 15% appearing once. This specimen consisted of PBMCs from the stem cell graft donor, obtained from the stem cell graft. Receptor source: a human donor who donated a stem cell graft to a child with acute myeloid leukemia. Both conserved end residues are part of each CDR3. Fields, in order: clone size, J gene, D gene, V gene, CDR3 protein, CDR3 DNA. A D gene is named only where the DNA matches it firmly. The size entry is marked missing in some rows and otherwise reads once, few, many or a size class.

abundance: few
j_gene: TRBJ1-4
d_gene: .
v_gene: TRBV12-3/TRBV12-4
CDR3aa: CASSPSGVEKLFF
CDR3nt: TGTGCCAGCAGTCCTTCTGGGGTTGAAAAACTGTTTTTT

abundance: many
j_gene: TRBJ2-5
d_gene: TRBD2
v_gene: TRBV12-3/TRBV12-4
CDR3aa: CASSLVIGSGLAGGKTQYF
CDR3nt: TGTGCCAGCAGTTTAGTGATTGGCTCGGGACTAGCGGGGGGAAAGACCCAGTACTTC

abundance: many
j_gene: TRBJ2-1
d_gene: TRBD1
v_gene: TRBV20-1
CDR3aa: CSAVPGQGFADEQFF
CDR3nt: TGCAGTGCCGTACCGGGACAGGGCTTCGCAGATGAGCAGTTCTTC

abundance: .
j_gene: TRBJ2-1
d_gene: TRBD2
v_gene: TRBV7-2
CDR3aa: CASSSLGAGGLTNEQFF
CDR3nt: TGTGCCAGCAGCTCCTTGGGAGCGGGGGGTTTAACAAATGAGCAGTTCTTC

abundance: many
j_gene: TRBJ1-6
d_gene: TRBD1
v_gene: TRBV7-3
CDR3aa: CASSPTGGSPLHF
CDR3nt: TGTGCCAGCAGCCCGACAGGGGGTTCACCCCTCCACTTT

abundance: many
j_gene: TRBJ2-1
d_gene: .
v_gene: TRBV20-1
CDR3aa: CSGLARYNEQFF
CDR3nt: TGCAGCGGGCTAGCTCGGTACAATGAGCAGTTCTTC

abundance: few
j_gene: TRBJ1-5
d_gene: .
v_gene: TRBV5-1
CDR3aa: CASSFEGDPNQPQHF
CDR3nt: TGCGCCAGCAGCTTCGAGGGGGACCCCAATCAGCCCCAGCATTTT

abundance: few
j_gene: TRBJ1-2
d_gene: TRBD1
v_gene: TRBV9
CDR3aa: CASSLKDRGQGYTF
CDR3nt: TGTGCCAGCAGCCTGAAGGACAGGGGGCAAGGCTACACCTTC

abundance: many
j_gene: TRBJ1-5
d_gene: .
v_gene: TRBV20-1
CDR3aa: CSARETGSNQPQHF
CDR3nt: TGCAGTGCTAGAGAGACGGGTAGCAATCAGCCCCAGCATTTT

abundance: few
j_gene: TRBJ2-4
d_gene: .
v_gene: TRBV27
CDR3aa: CASFDRQAKNIQYF
CDR3nt: TGTGCCAGCTTCGACAGGCAAGCCAAAAACATTCAGTACTTC

abundance: few
j_gene: TRBJ1-5
d_gene: TRBD1
v_gene: TRBV28
CDR3aa: CASSFSAGGLDQPQHF
CDR3nt: TGTGCCAGCAGTTTTTCGGCAGGGGGCTTGGATCAGCCCCAGCATTTT

abundance: .
j_gene: TRBJ1-2
d_gene: .
v_gene: TRBV7-2
CDR3aa: CASSLGPHTGYTF
CDR3nt: TGTGCCAGCAGCTTAGGGCCCCATACGGGCTACACCTTC

abundance: many
j_gene: TRBJ2-1
d_gene: TRBD1
v_gene: TRBV5-1
CDR3aa: CASSSGTGSKEQFF
CDR3nt: TGCGCCAGCAGCTCTGGGACAGGGTCGAAGGAGCAGTTCTTC

abundance: few
j_gene: TRBJ1-5
d_gene: TRBD1
v_gene: TRBV20-1
CDR3aa: CSALRPQGQYSNQPQHF
CDR3nt: TGCAGTGCGCTACGCCCTCAGGGACAGTATAGCAATCAGCCCCAGCATTTT

abundance: many
j_gene: TRBJ1-6
d_gene: .
v_gene: TRBV20-1
CDR3aa: CSARRENSPLHF
CDR3nt: TGCAGTGCTAGAAGGGAGAATTCACCCCTCCACTTT

abundance: many
j_gene: TRBJ2-2
d_gene: .
v_gene: TRBV5-6
CDR3aa: CASSLFTDRTGELFF
CDR3nt: TGTGCCAGCAGCTTGTTCACAGATCGTACCGGGGAGCTGTTTTTT

abundance: many
j_gene: TRBJ2-5
d_gene: .
v_gene: TRBV6-5
CDR3aa: CASSYEGLWETQYF
CDR3nt: TGTGCCAGCAGTTACGAGGGGCTGTGGGAGACCCAGTACTTC

abundance: few
j_gene: TRBJ2-1
d_gene: TRBD1
v_gene: TRBV2
CDR3aa: CASSESGTGELYNEQFF
CDR3nt: TGTGCCAGCAGTGAATCCGGGACAGGGGAACTCTACAATGAGCAGTTCTTC

abundance: .
j_gene: TRBJ2-5
d_gene: .
v_gene: TRBV24-1
CDR3aa: CATSFGVAETQYF
CDR3nt: TGTGCCACCAGCTTTGGGGTAGCAGAGACCCAGTACTTC

abundance: .
j_gene: TRBJ2-1
d_gene: .
v_gene: TRBV11-2
CDR3aa: CASSPQSREYNEQFF
CDR3nt: TGTGCCAGCAGCCCACAATCCAGGGAGTACAATGAGCAGTTCTTC

abundance: few
j_gene: TRBJ2-2
d_gene: .
v_gene: TRBV7-2
CDR3aa: CASSSVATGELFF
CDR3nt: TGTGCCAGCAGCTCAGTAGCCACCGGGGAGCTGTTTTTT

abundance: .
j_gene: TRBJ1-5
d_gene: TRBD1
v_gene: TRBV6-5
CDR3aa: CASSSRGTGREPQHF
CDR3nt: TGTGCCAGCAGTTCCCGCGGGACAGGGAGGGAGCCCCAGCATTTT

abundance: many
j_gene: TRBJ2-1
d_gene: TRBD1
v_gene: TRBV7-2
CDR3aa: CASSLVAGGHDEQFF
CDR3nt: TGTGCCAGCAGCTTAGTGGCAGGGGGTCACGATGAGCAGTTCTTC

abundance: few
j_gene: TRBJ2-3
d_gene: .
v_gene: TRBV11-2
CDR3aa: CASNRAGLERDTQYF
CDR3nt: TGTGCCAGCAACCGCGCGGGGCTAGAAAGGGATACGCAGTATTTT

abundance: few
j_gene: TRBJ2-3
d_gene: TRBD2
v_gene: TRBV7-6
CDR3aa: CASSLDPSGVDTQYF
CDR3nt: TGTGCCAGCAGCTTAGACCCTAGCGGGGTTGATACGCAGTATTTT

abundance: many
j_gene: TRBJ2-2
d_gene: .
v_gene: TRBV20-1
CDR3aa: CSAHDPRNGELFF
CDR3nt: TGCAGTGCCCACGACCCTAGGAACGGGGAGCTGTTTTTT

abundance: many
j_gene: TRBJ2-3
d_gene: TRBD2
v_gene: TRBV15
CDR3aa: CATSSRAGGPRDTQYF
CDR3nt: TGTGCCACCAGCAGTCGCGCGGGGGGGCCTCGAGATACGCAGTATTTT

abundance: once
j_gene: TRBJ1-2
d_gene: TRBD1
v_gene: TRBV9
CDR3aa: CASSDSGQGGGYGYTF
CDR3nt: TGTGCCAGCAGCGACTCGGGACAGGGAGGAGGCTATGGCTACACCTTC

abundance: many
j_gene: TRBJ1-5
d_gene: .
v_gene: TRBV7-2
CDR3aa: CASSLGQHVGQPQHF
CDR3nt: TGTGCCAGCAGCTTAGGGCAGCACGTGGGTCAGCCCCAGCATTTT

abundance: .
j_gene: TRBJ2-2
d_gene: TRBD1
v_gene: TRBV5-1
CDR3aa: CASSWARTGRDTGELFF
CDR3nt: TGCGCCAGCAGCTGGGCGAGGACAGGAAGGGACACCGGGGAGCTGTTTTTT

abundance: many
j_gene: TRBJ2-3
d_gene: TRBD2
v_gene: TRBV20-1
CDR3aa: CSASPPSGVTDTQYF
CDR3nt: TGCAGTGCTAGCCCCCCTAGCGGGGTCACAGATACGCAGTATTTT

abundance: .
j_gene: TRBJ2-1
d_gene: TRBD2
v_gene: TRBV20-1
CDR3aa: CCVRGWGILAGKNEQFF
CDR3nt: TGCTGTGTCAGGGGGTGGGGTATACTAGCGGGCAAGAATGAGCAGTTCTTC

abundance: .
j_gene: TRBJ1-5
d_gene: TRBD1
v_gene: TRBV7-2
CDR3aa: CASSYRGEQPQHF
CDR3nt: TGTGCCAGCAGCTACAGGGGGGAACAGCCCCAGCATTTT

abundance: many
j_gene: TRBJ2-2
d_gene: .
v_gene: TRBV29-1
CDR3aa: CSVGQGAGELFF
CDR3nt: TGCAGCGTTGGGCAGGGAGCCGGGGAGCTGTTTTTT

abundance: many
j_gene: TRBJ1-2
d_gene: .
v_gene: TRBV12-3/TRBV12-4
CDR3aa: CASSFPQGGRGYTF
CDR3nt: TGTGCCAGCAGTTTCCCGCAGGGCGGTAGGGGCTACACCTTC

abundance: many
j_gene: TRBJ2-1
d_gene: .
v_gene: TRBV7-9
CDR3aa: CASSSGGEQFF
CDR3nt: TGTGCCAGCAGCTCTGGGGGAGAGCAGTTCTTC

abundance: few
j_gene: TRBJ1-2
d_gene: .
v_gene: TRBV20-1
CDR3aa: CSARDLKGGGGNYGYTF
CDR3nt: TGCAGTGCTAGAGATCTAAAGGGGGGCGGGGGTAACTATGGCTACACCTTC

abundance: many
j_gene: TRBJ1-2
d_gene: TRBD1
v_gene: TRBV5-1
CDR3aa: CASSRDRDGYTF
CDR3nt: TGCGCCAGCAGCCGGGACAGAGATGGCTACACCTTC

abundance: many
j_gene: TRBJ1-1
d_gene: .
v_gene: TRBV20-1
CDR3aa: CSARERLQAFF
CDR3nt: TGCAGTGCTAGAGAAAGGCTCCAAGCTTTCTTT

abundance: .
j_gene: TRBJ2-3
d_gene: TRBD2
v_gene: TRBV5-6
CDR3aa: CASSLVRTSGPDTQYF
CDR3nt: TGTGCCAGCAGCTTGGTTCGGACTAGCGGCCCGGATACGCAGTATTTT

abundance: .
j_gene: TRBJ2-3
d_gene: TRBD2
v_gene: TRBV28
CDR3aa: CASSSSGGPTDTQYF
CDR3nt: TGTGCCAGCAGTTCCAGCGGGGGACCCACAGATACGCAGTATTTT

abundance: .
j_gene: TRBJ2-5
d_gene: TRBD2
v_gene: TRBV5-1
CDR3aa: CASSATTSGGAKTQYF
CDR3nt: TGCGCCAGCAGCGCCACGACTAGCGGGGGGGCAAAGACCCAGTACTTC

abundance: many
j_gene: TRBJ2-3
d_gene: .
v_gene: TRBV4-3
CDR3aa: CASSQDRGTDTQYF
CDR3nt: TGCGCCAGCAGCCAAGATCGGGGAACGGATACGCAGTATTTT

abundance: many
j_gene: TRBJ2-1
d_gene: TRBD1
v_gene: TRBV12-3/TRBV12-4
CDR3aa: CASSQTGTANYNEQFF
CDR3nt: TGTGCCAGCAGTCAGACCGGGACAGCCAACTACAATGAGCAGTTCTTC

abundance: .
j_gene: TRBJ2-1
d_gene: TRBD2
v_gene: TRBV4-1
CDR3aa: CASSILAENNEQFF
CDR3nt: TGCGCCAGCAGCATACTAGCGGAGAACAATGAGCAGTTCTTC

abundance: .
j_gene: TRBJ2-7
d_gene: TRBD1
v_gene: TRBV6-1
CDR3aa: CASSGPGQGKNEQYF
CDR3nt: TGTGCCAGCAGTGGACCGGGACAGGGGAAGAACGAGCAGTACTTC

abundance: .
j_gene: TRBJ2-3
d_gene: .
v_gene: TRBV3-1
CDR3aa: CASSQEWGAKLADTQYF
CDR3nt: TGTGCCAGCAGCCAAGAATGGGGGGCGAAGTTAGCAGATACGCAGTATTTT

abundance: many
j_gene: TRBJ1-2
d_gene: TRBD1
v_gene: TRBV5-1
CDR3aa: CASSLDAGGDWSYGYTF
CDR3nt: TGCGCCAGCAGCTTGGATGCAGGGGGCGATTGGTCCTATGGCTACACCTTC

abundance: .
j_gene: TRBJ2-7
d_gene: .
v_gene: TRBV9
CDR3aa: CASSANFGGPYEQYF
CDR3nt: TGTGCCAGCAGCGCGAATTTCGGAGGCCCCTACGAGCAGTACTTC

abundance: .
j_gene: TRBJ2-1
d_gene: TRBD1
v_gene: TRBV7-9
CDR3aa: CASSLRTGGPYNEQFF
CDR3nt: TGTGCCAGCAGCTTAAGGACAGGGGGACCCTACAATGAGCAGTTCTTC

abundance: .
j_gene: TRBJ1-4
d_gene: .
v_gene: TRBV7-2
CDR3aa: CASSLELTNEKLFF
CDR3nt: TGTGCCAGCAGCCTAGAATTAACTAATGAAAAACTGTTTTTT

abundance: .
j_gene: TRBJ2-3
d_gene: .
v_gene: TRBV15
CDR3aa: CATSREPGGITDTQYF
CDR3nt: TGTGCCACCAGCAGAGAACCCGGGGGAATCACAGATACGCAGTATTTT

abundance: .
j_gene: TRBJ1-2
d_gene: .
v_gene: TRBV12-3/TRBV12-4
CDR3aa: CASTTFGAACSYGYTF
CDR3nt: TGTGCCAGCACCACGTTTGGAGCCGCTTGCAGCTATGGCTACACCTTC

abundance: .
j_gene: TRBJ1-5
d_gene: TRBD1
v_gene: TRBV24-1
CDR3aa: CATGTGNGNQPQHF
CDR3nt: TGTGCCACCGGGACAGGGAACGGCAATCAGCCCCAGCATTTT

abundance: .
j_gene: TRBJ1-5
d_gene: .
v_gene: TRBV11-1
CDR3aa: CASSVDREGNQPQHF
CDR3nt: TGTGCCAGCAGCGTTGATCGAGAGGGCAATCAGCCCCAGCATTTT

abundance: once
j_gene: TRBJ2-2
d_gene: .
v_gene: TRBV29-1
CDR3aa: CSVNGGEGTGELFF
CDR3nt: TGCAGCGTTAACGGCGGGGAAGGGACCGGGGAGCTGTTTTTT

abundance: few
j_gene: TRBJ2-3
d_gene: TRBD2
v_gene: TRBV7-2
CDR3aa: CASSWTSGVDTQYF
CDR3nt: TGTGCCAGCAGCTGGACTAGCGGGGTTGATACGCAGTATTTT